A single sample is the source of the 15 T cell receptor beta chains below, sequenced in a study of cytomegalovirus exposure and HLA in healthy donors. PCR involved 60 Vbeta and 13 Jbeta primers. TCRdb keeps only in-frame clones here, not all; method: immunoSEQ multiplex PCR. The table records around 200,000 clones, over 70% of them present only once. Sequenced sample: PBMCs. These receptors all stem from a woman aged 18-29 years in good health and CMV-seronegative.

This clone was detected only a few times. This sequence joins TRBV18 and TRBJ2-7; 13 positions match TRBD2. The V gene end was trimmed by 5 bases and the J gene end by 5 bases; junction bases not matched to a gene: 6. This CDR3 region has 15 residues. Germline lookup yields CDR1 KGHSH and CDR2 LQKENI. This chain's CDR3 is CASSTSGTSGDEQYF. The CDR3 bases are TGTGCCAGCTCAACTTCCGGGACTAGCGGGGACGAGCAGTACTTC.

In this sample, this clone turned up once. The chain couples TRBV27 to TRBJ2-7; D is ambiguous. V lost 2 bases, J lost 3 bases, and 14 bases lay in between. The CDR3 has 15 amino acids. Germline CDR1 and CDR2: MNHEY and SMNVEV (reference sequence). The CDR3 protein is CASSLRQQKVYEQYF. The DNA of the CDR3 is TGTGCCAGCAGTTTAAGGCAACAGAAGGTCTACGAGCAGTACTTC.

This chain uses TRBV5-1 with TRBJ2-1; TRBD2 matches 8 bases. V lost 0 bases, J lost 5 bases, and 7 bases stayed unmatched. Germline loops: CDR1 SGHRS, CDR2 YFSETQ. The CDR3 is made up of 16 amino acids. CDR3 sequence reads: CASSLVGRGEHNEQFF. The CDR3 DNA reads as TGCGCCAGCAGCTTGGTGGGGCGGGGGGAACACAATGAGCAGTTCTTC.

The chain couples TRBV4-2 to TRBJ2-5; D remains unclear. The J call may be faulty, since TRBJ2-7 better matches the DNA end. The CDR3 runs 11 residues. Germline V gives CDR1 LGHNA, CDR2 YNFKEQ. The CDR3 nucleotides read TGTGCCAGCAGCGCCGCCTACGAGCAGTACTTC. It encodes CASSAAYEQYF.

The chain links TRBV11-2 to TRBJ1-3; TRBD1 matches 8 bases. The CDR3 runs 15 residues. From germline, CDR1 is SGHAT and CDR2 FQNNGV. V shed 5 bases, J shed 0 bases, and the junction held 3 bases outside the gene matches. The CDR3 loop is CASSGQGLSGNTIYF. The CDR3 DNA follows: TGTGCCAGCAGCGGACAGGGTCTCTCTGGAAACACCATATATTTT.

This clone was counted a single time. CDR3 DNA sequence: TGTGCCACCACGGGGGATGCGGGAGGTCGGGAGCAGTACTTC. Protein product: CATTGDAGGREQYF. The chain is built from TRBV28 and TRBJ2-7; 8 nucleotides line up with TRBD2. The CDR3 sequence is 14 residues long. Looked up from germline, CDR1 is MDHEN and CDR2 is SYDVKM. The J segment lost 7 bases and the V segment lost 10 bases, leaving 15 bases of the junction unmatched.

The chain has TRBV5-1 and TRBJ2-7; a possible D gene is TRBD2 (7 bases). The CDR3 length is 14 residues. Trimming took off 1 base at V and 5 bases at J, with 13 bases between the two ends. Germline V gene data show CDR1 as SGHRS and CDR2 as YFSETQ. The CDR3 sequence: CASSLYRGANEQYF. In nucleotides, the CDR3 is TGCGCCAGCAGCTTGTATCGGGGGGCTAACGAGCAGTACTTC.

V usage is TRBV2 and J usage is TRBJ2-7; 9 bases are shared with TRBD2. This CDR3 has 16 amino acids. With V trimmed by 2 bases and J by 4 bases, 9 bases remained unmatched. The germline gives CDR1 SNHLY, CDR2 FYNNEI. The CDR3 nucleotides are TGTGCCAGCAGTGAATGGTCCATGCGGGAGGGGTACGAGCAGTACTTC. As protein: CASSEWSMREGYEQYF.

The V gene is TRBV6-6, the J gene TRBJ2-3; D is possibly TRBD2 (6 bases). CDR1 and CDR2 (germline): MNHNY, SVGAGI (reference sequence). Trimming pared 6 bases from V and 2 bases from J, leaving 9 bases between. The CDR3 is made up of 13 amino acids. In nucleotides, the CDR3 is TGTGCCAGCAGCCGGGACTCCACAGATACGCAGTATTTT. Its translation is CASSRDSTDTQYF.

Details on this clone: Compared with germline, one end of the junction differs, possibly owing to a read error. The chain carries TRBV7-9 and TRBJ1-5; perhaps TRBD1 as D (5 bases). This CDR3 comprises 16 residues. Germline CDR1 SEHNR, CDR2 FQNEAQ (reference sequence). CDR3 nucleotides: TGTTCCAGCAGCTTATTCAGGGTCGATAGCAATCAGCCCCAGCATTTT. This encodes CSSSLFRVDSNQPQHF.

The V call is TRBV6-1, the J call TRBJ1-2, with TRBD1 identical over 8 bases. The CDR3 consists of 13 residues. Germline CDR1 MNHNS, CDR2 SASEGT. With V trimmed by 6 bases and J by 7 bases, 7 bases remained unmatched. The DNA for the CDR3 is TGTGCCAGCAGCCAGGACAGGGTCCGTGGCTACACCTTC. Translating gives CASSQDRVRGYTF.

V is TRBV4-1 and J is TRBJ2-7; D unclear. The CDR3 consists of 15 residues. V was cut by 1 base and J by 2 bases, with 12 bases left in between. The germline CDR1 and CDR2 sequences are MGHRA and YSYEKL. The CDR3, as DNA: TGCGCCAGCAGCCAAGTATACACAGAGACCTACGAGCAGTACTTC. The encoded protein is CASSQVYTETYEQYF.

The CDR3 DNA reads TGTGCCAGCAGCCTTAGCGGGAGGGCCGCAGATACGCAGTATTTT. Amino acid sequence: CASSLSGRAADTQYF. This sequence joins TRBV7-2 and TRBJ2-3; 11 bases match TRBD2. CDR1 and CDR2 from the germline V gene are SGHTA and FQGNSA. The CDR3 has 15 amino acids. V gave up 5 bases and J gave up 4 bases; unmatched junction bases: 5.

The chain uses TRBV6-5 and TRBJ2-2; D perhaps matches TRBD2 (5 bases). The CDR3 contains 13 residues. From germline, CDR1 is MNHEY and CDR2 SVGAGI. V was cut by 6 bases and J by 6 bases, with 11 bases left in between. The CDR3 DNA is TGTGCCAGCAGAACACTAGATTCCGGGGAGCTGTTTTTT. Residues: CASRTLDSGELFF.

The V and J genes are TRBV5-1 and TRBJ2-7; perhaps TRBD1 as D (6 bases). The CDR3 has 15 amino acids. CDR1 SGHRS and CDR2 YFSETQ come from the germline V gene. Between the trimmed V and J ends, which lost 5 bases and 4 bases, there was a span of 19 bases. CDR3 DNA sequence: TGCGCCAGCAGATCTACGACAGGATCTTTTTACGAGCAGTACTTC. This encodes CASRSTTGSFYEQYF.